The next 8 T cell receptor beta chains were all read from a single sample in a study of T cell repertoires in aging, cancer and after chemotherapy. Multiplex touch-down PCR with TRB-A/B primers amplified rearranged V-D-J TRB sequences. TCRdb itself ran the multiplex PCR reads through MiXCR, one entry per CDR3 protein. The data hold about 13,000 distinct CDR3 sequences, with around a quarter observed a single time. Amplification of TCR beta used genomic DNA extracted from peripheral blood. The sample consisted of blood. These receptors came from a human donor in good health.

This clonotype is categorized as medium-sized (0.01 to 0.1%). CDR3 region: CASSYSATLNTEAFF. In DNA form, the CDR3 reads TGTGCCAGCAGTTACTCCGCGACACTGAACACTGAAGCTTTCTTT. The gene calls are TRBV6-5 and TRBJ1-1; D is unresolved. The germline CDR1 and CDR2 sequences are MNHEY and SVGAGI. V was shortened by 0 bases and J by 0 bases, with 8 bases between the two germline ends. The CDR3 is 15 residues long.

As regards this clonotype: A much larger clonotype is one base distant, so this may be a read error. This chain joins TRBV6-5 and TRBJ1-2, with D possibly matching TRBD1 (5 bases). This CDR3 contains 15 residues. CDR1 is MNHEY, CDR2 SVGAGI, per germline. The CDR3 bases are TGTGCCAGCAGTTCGTTGGAGGACACTAACTATTGCTACACCTTC. As protein: CASSSLEDTNYCYTF.

This clonotype was seen only a few times. One end of the junction varies from germline; a read error may be responsible. V and J are TRBV5-5 and TRBJ1-5; D remains unclear. There are 17 residues in the CDR3. Per the germline V gene, CDR1 is SGHKS and CDR2 is YYEKEE (reference sequence). The CDR3 region is CASSLQAARPDDHPQHF. The DNA of the CDR3 is TGTGCCAGCAGCTTGCAGGCGGCGCGGCCCGACGATCACCCCCAGCATTTT.

This chain joins TRBV24-1 and TRBJ2-3; D is perhaps TRBD1 or TRBD2 (6 bases each). The CDR3 consists of 14 residues. Germline V gene lookup returns CDR1 KGHDR and CDR2 SFDVKD. Trimming cost V 5 bases and J 7 bases, with 15 bases left between them. The CDR3 DNA reads as TGTGCCACCAGTGGGAACAGGGACTTCTATACGCAGTATTTT. Translating gives CATSGNRDFYTQYF.

This clonotype was seen a single time. The chain recombines TRBV6-5 with TRBJ2-7, with D possibly TRBD1 on 6 matching bases. Per germline, CDR1 MNHEY and CDR2 SVGAGI. The ends were cut back, 5 bases at V and 0 bases at J, with 17 bases in the middle. The CDR3 length is 16 residues. The chain's CDR3 is CASSERGQDSSYEQYF. For the CDR3, the DNA is TGTGCCAGCAGTGAACGCGGGCAGGACAGCTCCTACGAGCAGTACTTC.

The chain is built from TRBV28 and TRBJ1-2, with D perhaps TRBD1 (5 bases). Germline assignment: CDR1 MDHEN and CDR2 SYDVKM. The CDR3 contains 12 residues. V dropped 7 bases and J dropped 8 bases, with 14 bases sitting between them. Here the CDR3 DNA reads TGTGCCAGCAACACCGGGACGCGGGGCTACACCTTC. It yields the protein CASNTGTRGYTF.

The chain links TRBV18 to TRBJ2-1, with TRBD1 matching 10 bases. With V trimmed by 2 bases and J by 0 bases, 13 bases remained unmatched. The CDR3 sequence is 20 residues long. Germline CDR1 is KGHSH and CDR2 is LQKENI. This CDR3 reads CASSPSTGTGEGTSYNEQFF. CDR3 in DNA: TGTGCCAGCTCACCATCGACCGGGACAGGGGAGGGGACCTCCTACAATGAGCAGTTCTTC.

The chain employs TRBV5-1 and TRBJ2-3, with TRBD1 identical over 9 bases. The germline CDR1 and CDR2 sequences are SGHRS and YFSETQ. The CDR3 is 15 residues long. V shed 4 bases and J 4 bases; nucleotides not matched to a gene: 7. The CDR3 coding sequence is TGCGCCAGCAGCCCGGGACAGGGAGTGGCAGATACGCAGTATTTT. This sequence encodes CASSPGQGVADTQYF.